A single sample gave rise to the 23 T cell receptor beta chains below, sequenced in a study of cytomegalovirus exposure and HLA in healthy donors. The PCR ran on 60 Vbeta and 13 Jbeta primers. TCRdb's copy holds only in-frame clones and misses some; the assay was immunoSEQ multiplex PCR. The sample carries 150,000 to 200,000 clones, over 70% recorded once. Sequencing input: PBMCs. The receptors were gathered from a woman aged 25 to 39 in good health and CMV-seronegative.

The V call is TRBV18, the J call TRBJ1-5, with 9 bases aligning to TRBD1. Germline V gene data show CDR1 as KGHSH and CDR2 as LQKENI. V lost 5 bases, J lost 4 bases, and 3 bases stayed unmatched. This CDR3 is 14 amino acids long. CDR3 DNA sequence: TGTGCCAGCTCAACGGGACAGGGAAATCAGCCCCAGCATTTT. This translates into CASSTGQGNQPQHF. The variable domain in full, completed from reference TRBV18 and TRBJ1-5, reads NAGVMQNPRHLVRRRGQEARLRCSPMKGHSHVYWYRQLPEEGLKFMVYLQKENIIDESGMPKERFSAEFPKEGPSILRIQQVVRGDSAAYFCASSTGQGNQPQHFGDGTRLSIL.

This clone has just a few counts. The chain employs TRBV19 and TRBJ1-1; D may be TRBD1 (6 bases). The CDR3 has 15 residues. V lost 5 bases to trimming and J lost 1 base, with 14 bases between them. Germline V lookup: CDR1 LNHDA, CDR2 SQIVND (reference sequence). CDR3 region: CASSLPAGANTEAFF. CDR3 nucleotide sequence: TGTGCCAGTAGTCTCCCCGCAGGGGCGAACACTGAAGCTTTCTTT.

This chain joins TRBV19 and TRBJ2-1, with TRBD2 matching over 8 bases. With V trimmed by 6 bases and J by 6 bases, 16 bases remained unmatched. Germline CDR1 LNHDA, CDR2 SQIVND (reference sequence). This CDR3 region has 17 residues. The CDR3 region is CASRPGSLAAPGNEQFF. CDR3 DNA sequence: TGTGCCAGTAGGCCCGGCTCACTAGCGGCCCCGGGCAATGAGCAGTTCTTC.

The chain joins TRBV29-1 to TRBJ2-5, with D unclear. The V end was cut by 7 bases, the J end by 1 base, with 7 bases between. Germline assignment: CDR1 SQVTM and CDR2 ANQGSEA. The length of the CDR3 is 11 residues. The CDR3 DNA reads as TGCAGCGCACAACCCCAAGAGACCCAGTACTTC. The encoded protein is CSAQPQETQYF.

This clone showed up just a few times. The chain couples TRBV4-3 to TRBJ1-2, with D uncertain. This CDR3 spans 15 amino acids. The V gene lost 0 bases and the J gene lost 4 bases, with 12 bases spanning the gap. Germline assignment: CDR1 LGHNA and CDR2 YSLEER. CDR3 protein: CASSQERAEPYGYTF. In DNA, the CDR3 is TGCGCCAGCAGCCAAGAGAGGGCAGAACCCTATGGCTACACCTTC.

This sequence joins TRBV27 and TRBJ2-2; 8 bases line up with TRBD2. This CDR3 spans 16 amino acids. Losses at the gene ends were 7 bases for V and 4 bases for J; bases not matched to a gene: 11. The germline gives CDR1 MNHEY, CDR2 SMNVEV (reference sequence). The CDR3 DNA follows: TGTGCCAGCAAAAAGGGACTAGATGTAACCACCGGGGAGCTGTTTTTT. It is translated as CASKKGLDVTTGELFF.

Comment on this clone: Germline and junction disagree at one end, which may indicate a read error. This chain connects TRBV7-9 to TRBJ2-2; D might be TRBD2 (6 bases). The V gene's germline CDR1 is SEHNR and CDR2 FQNEAQ (reference sequence). This CDR3 is built from 17 residues. CDR3 nucleotides: TGTTCCAGCAGCGGAACTCGGGCGGGGACTAACACCGGGGAGCTGTTTTTT. Amino acids: CSSSGTRAGTNTGELFF.

This sequence joins TRBV4-3 and TRBJ2-2; D is ambiguous. Germline V gives CDR1 LGHNA, CDR2 YSLEER. The CDR3 consists of 14 residues. V gave up 0 bases and J gave up 4 bases, with 6 bases separating them. The DNA of the CDR3 is TGCGCCAGCAGCCAAGAAGCGCGCACCGGGGAGCTGTTTTTT. Its protein product is CASSQEARTGELFF.

Only a few counts were recorded for this clone. The gene calls are TRBV10-3 and TRBJ1-5; TRBD1 might be the D (5 bases). Trimming removed 0 bases at V and 3 bases at J, with 12 bases between. This CDR3 spans 16 amino acids. Germline lookup yields CDR1 ENHRY and CDR2 SYGVKD. The CDR3 loop reads CAISESGHGDNQPQHF. In DNA form, the CDR3 reads TGTGCCATCAGTGAGTCTGGACATGGGGACAATCAGCCCCAGCATTTT.

This clone was counted a single time. Other DNA variants within this sample encode the same CDR3. The J gene is TRBJ2-2, the V gene TRBV7-2, with TRBD2 as a possible D gene (5 bases). The CDR3 sequence is 15 residues long. The ends were cut back, 1 base at V and 4 bases at J, with 10 bases in the middle. Germline loops: CDR1 SGHTA, CDR2 FQGNSA. Here the CDR3 reads CASSLVPGSTGELFF. The CDR3 nucleotides are TGTGCCAGCAGCTTAGTGCCGGGGAGCACCGGGGAGCTGTTTTTT.

The genes are TRBV7-7 and TRBJ2-2; 7 bases line up with TRBD1. CDR1 and CDR2 from the germline V gene are SSHAT and FNYEAQ (reference sequence). This CDR3 contains 15 residues. With 2 bases clipped from V and 5 bases from J, the junction kept 5 bases outside the gene matches. CDR3 sequence reads: CASSLITGETGELFF. CDR3 nucleotides: TGTGCCAGCAGCTTAATAACAGGGGAAACCGGGGAGCTGTTTTTT.

This rearrangement joins TRBV4-2 to TRBJ1-4; the D gene is possibly TRBD1 (5 bases). V was clipped by 2 bases and J by 5 bases, with 9 bases between them. Germline V gene lookup returns CDR1 LGHNA and CDR2 YNFKEQ. The CDR3 covers 14 residues. CDR3 loop: CASSQQGGNEKLFF. CDR3 nucleotide sequence: TGTGCCAGCAGCCAACAGGGAGGGAATGAAAAACTGTTTTTT.

The V and J genes are TRBV4-3 and TRBJ1-1, with D unclear. CDR1 LGHNA and CDR2 YSLEER come from the germline V gene. V lost 0 bases and J lost 5, with 16 bases in between. The CDR3 is 16 amino acids. CDR3 sequence (DNA): TGCGCCAGCAGCCAAGATTTCCTTCCGGGAGGGACTGAAGCTTTCTTT. It codes for CASSQDFLPGGTEAFF.

The CDR3 DNA follows: TGTGCCAGCAGACAAAACGCCGGGGAGCTGTTTTTT. Its protein product is CASRQNAGELFF. The chain recombines TRBV5-4 with TRBJ2-2; D uncertain. CDR1 and CDR2 from the germline V gene are SGHNT and YYREEE (reference sequence). V lost 5 bases to trimming and J lost 6 bases, with 8 bases between them. CDR3 length equals 12 residues.

The J gene is TRBJ2-7, the V gene TRBV2; the match to TRBD1 covers 8 bases. Germline V gene sequence: CDR1 SNHLY, CDR2 FYNNEI. This CDR3 is 19 amino acids long. V was pared by 0 bases and J by 3 bases, with 16 bases of the junction left unmatched. The DNA of the CDR3 is TGTGCCAGCAGTGAAGCTAGGCGCGTGACAGGACAGGGTTTCTACGAGCAGTACTTC. Translation gives CASSEARRVTGQGFYEQYF.

This clone was found a few times. The DNA for the CDR3 is TGTGCCAGCAGCGACCCCGGGGAAGAGACCCAGTACTTC. Protein sequence: CASSDPGEETQYF. J is TRBJ2-5 and V is TRBV7-7, with a tentative D call TRBD2 (5 bases). CDR3 length equals 13 residues. Germline V gives CDR1 SSHAT, CDR2 FNYEAQ (reference sequence). The V end lost 5 bases, the J end lost 3 bases, and 10 bases lay between the germline ends. Together with reference TRBV7-7 and TRBJ2-5, the CDR3 gives the full variable domain: GAGVSQSPRYKVTKRGQDVTLRCDPISSHATLYWYQQALGQGPEFLTYFNYEAQPDKSGLPSDRFSAERPEGSISTLTIQRTEQRDSAMYRCASSDPGEETQYFGPGTRLLVL.

The chain couples TRBV30 to TRBJ1-6; the match to TRBD1 covers 9 bases. The germline gives CDR1 GTSNPN, CDR2 SVGIG (reference sequence). The CDR3 has 17 residues. Unmatched junction bases numbered 13, after V lost 0 bases and J lost 10 bases. This chain's CDR3 is CAWSVRGFGQGNSPLHF. In DNA form, the CDR3 reads TGTGCCTGGAGTGTACGAGGATTCGGACAGGGGAACTCACCCCTCCACTTT.

The genes are TRBV19 and TRBJ1-5, with 8 bases matching TRBD1. The CDR3 extends over 15 amino acids. The ends lost 1 base at V and 6 bases at J; junction bases unmatched: 5. The V gene's germline CDR1 is LNHDA and CDR2 SQIVND (reference sequence). CDR3: CASSIVQQGGQPQHF. CDR3 coding DNA: TGTGCCAGTAGTATAGTGCAACAGGGGGGTCAGCCCCAGCATTTT.

This chain links TRBV7-2 with TRBJ2-1; 9 nucleotides line up with TRBD2. Germline CDR1 reads SGHTA; CDR2 reads FQGNSA. The CDR3 has 14 amino acids. The V and J ends lost 5 bases and 6 bases, in that order; junction bases with no gene match: 5. CDR3 in amino acids: CASSPHSGGNEQFF. DNA of the CDR3: TGTGCCAGCAGCCCACATAGCGGGGGCAATGAGCAGTTCTTC.

This chain joins TRBV5-5 and TRBJ1-5; D is undetermined. Trimming removed 0 bases at V and 3 bases at J, with 10 bases between. Germline values: CDR1 SGHKS, CDR2 YYEKEE (reference sequence). The CDR3 runs to 15 residues. The CDR3 DNA sequence: TGTGCCAGCAGCTTGGGAGGGTCGGCCAATCAGCCCCAGCATTTT. It is translated as CASSLGGSANQPQHF.

The table lists this clone with a few counts. The V call is TRBV5-1, the J call TRBJ2-5, with 12 bases identical to TRBD2. Trimming at V came to 5 bases and at J to 1 base, leaving 3 bases not matched to a gene. CDR1 SGHRS and CDR2 YFSETQ come from the germline V gene. This CDR3 region has 15 residues. Here the CDR3 DNA reads TGCGCCAGCAGGTCTAGCGGGGGGGGCCAAGAGACCCAGTACTTC. It specifies CASRSSGGGQETQYF.

V usage is TRBV28 and J usage is TRBJ1-2; 8 nucleotides line up with TRBD1. The trim removed 6 bases at V and 6 bases at J, leaving 3 bases unmatched. Germline CDR1 reads MDHEN; CDR2 reads SYDVKM. This CDR3 region has 12 residues. For the CDR3, the DNA is TGTGCCAGCAGCAGGGGGCTCAATGGCTACACCTTC. Amino acids: CASSRGLNGYTF.

The chain joins TRBV4-2 to TRBJ1-2; tentatively, D is TRBD1 (5 bases). CDR1 and CDR2 from the germline V gene are LGHNA and YNFKEQ. CDR3 length equals 18 residues. The germline V and J ends were trimmed by 1 base and 4 bases, with 22 bases remaining between them. CDR3 in DNA: TGTGCCAGCAGCCAAGCCCAGGTCAGCACAGGATATTCCTATGGCTACACCTTC. Protein product: CASSQAQVSTGYSYGYTF.